The T cell receptor (beta chain) under discussion was sequenced for a study of patients and donors after allogeneic stem cell transplantation (dated by TCRdb to the early 2020s). Library preparation employed RT-PCR. TCRdb lists the instrument as NextSeq 550. TCRdb reprocessing: public reads trimmed at Q25 with fastp, clones called with MiXCR, in-frame beta chains kept. Here each entry gathers all rows of one CDR3 protein and keeps the most common genes and DNA. The sample table records over 130,000 distinct CDR3 sequences; over 35% of these occur just once. About 50% of the sample comes from the top ten. This clonotype was observed a handful of times. What antigen it recognizes has not been identified. No base-level quality is on record; no much larger clone is a single base apart. The TCR comes from a human donor who was either an allogeneic HSCT recipient or a stem cell or donor lymphocyte infusion donor (not recorded which). It is not recorded whose cells these are; they may come from a transplant donor. Source material: blood, either unsorted or a sorted T cell fraction (not recorded which).

The CDR3: CASSPNRATNEKLFF. The DNA reads as follows: TGCGCCAGCAGCCCAAACAGAGCAACTAATGAAAAACTGTTTTTT. Recombination connected TRBV5-1 to TRBJ1-4; no D gene can be assigned with confidence. From its cysteine to its phenylalanine, the CDR3 spans 15 amino acids. The only DNA kept is the CDR3, 45 bases in frame from the first base. CDR1 and CDR2 (SGHRS, YFSETQ) derive from the germline V gene. Trimming at the junction amounts to 4 bases on V and 0 bases on J, and the germline ends lie 10 bases apart.